Listed below are T cell receptor beta chains from one sample, sequenced in a study of B cell selection in AIRE deficiency. Profiling relied on immunoSEQ multiplex PCR, and the TCRdb table lists in-frame clones only, not all of them. The profile shows 20,000 to 30,000 clones, roughly 90% of them singletons. The sample comprised CD4+CD25+ Tregs sorted from PBMCs. These receptors originate from a human donor in good health. Both conserved end residues are part of each CDR3. D genes are given only for firm matches. Clone size is given for some rows only: seen once, a few or many times, or a class if the clone is expanded.

TRBV7-8	.	.	TRBJ1-2	CASSPPGGNYGYTF	TGTGCCAGCAGCCCTCCCGGGGGGAACTATGGCTACACCTTC
TRBV5-1	.	.	TRBJ2-3	CASSVRTPTLADTQYF	TGCGCCAGCAGCGTGAGGACACCCACACTGGCAGATACGCAGTATTTT
TRBV14	.	.	TRBJ2-3	CASSQDAGFFIADTQYF	TGTGCCAGCAGCCAAGATGCGGGTTTCTTTATTGCAGATACGCAGTATTTT
TRBV9	.	.	TRBJ1-6	CASSVGAFRDSPLHF	TGTGCCAGCAGCGTAGGCGCGTTCCGAGACTCACCCCTCCACTTT
TRBV2	.	.	TRBJ2-6	CASRGLPRRTRANVLTF	TGTGCCAGCAGGGGACTTCCTCGGAGGACGAGGGCCAACGTCCTGACTTTC
TRBV6-5	.	.	TRBJ2-5	CASSYSSSQQETQYF	TGTGCCAGCAGTTACTCGTCGAGTCAGCAAGAGACCCAGTACTTC
TRBV5-6	.	.	TRBJ2-3	CASSPLGYPYTDTQYF	TGTGCCAGCAGCCCCCTAGGCTATCCCTACACAGATACGCAGTATTTT
TRBV28	.	medium-sized	TRBJ1-1	CASIGWGEAFF	TGTGCCAGCATTGGGTGGGGGGAAGCTTTCTTT
TRBV5-5	.	.	TRBJ1-6	CASSLGNSPLHF	TGTGCCAGCAGCTTGGGAAACTCACCCCTCCACTTT
TRBV30	.	.	TRBJ1-2	CAWSVRSDYGYTF	TGTGCCTGGAGTGTGAGGTCGGACTATGGCTACACCTTC
TRBV29-1	.	.	TRBJ1-1	CSVGGVTEAFF	TGCAGCGTTGGGGGGGTCACTGAAGCTTTCTTT
TRBV7-2	TRBD1	few	TRBJ1-2	CASSWDSPSLYGYTF	TGTGCCAGCAGTTGGGACAGTCCCAGTCTCTATGGCTACACCTTC
TRBV9	.	.	TRBJ2-7	CASSVDPEGYEQYF	TGTGCCAGCAGCGTAGACCCCGAGGGCTACGAGCAGTACTTC
TRBV6-5	.	.	TRBJ1-2	CASSPHRQINYGYTF	TGTGCCAGCAGTCCCCACCGACAGATTAACTATGGCTACACCTTC
TRBV6-1	.	once	TRBJ2-3	CASSEGGRRVSTDTQYF	TGTGCCAGCAGTGAAGGGGGGCGGCGGGTCAGCACAGATACGCAGTATTTT
TRBV5-1	TRBD1	.	TRBJ2-2	CASGPGQHTGELFF	TGCGCCAGCGGACCGGGACAGCACACCGGGGAGCTGTTTTTT
TRBV5-1	TRBD1	.	TRBJ1-1	CASSLEGQYLMNTEAFF	TGCGCCAGCAGCTTGGAGGGACAGTATTTAATGAACACTGAAGCTTTCTTT
TRBV27	.	.	TRBJ1-2	CASSASGEFGYGYTF	TGTGCCAGCAGCGCCTCAGGGGAGTTTGGCTATGGCTACACCTTC
TRBV29-1	TRBD2	.	TRBJ2-7	CSVEAGGNYEQYF	TGCAGCGTTGAAGCGGGGGGTAACTACGAGCAGTACTTC
TRBV19	.	.	TRBJ1-2	CASSIKGGSNYGYTF	TGTGCCAGTAGTATTAAGGGCGGATCAAACTATGGCTACACCTTC
TRBV10-1	.	.	TRBJ2-3	CASSESFRGPGDTQYF	TGCGCCAGCAGTGAGTCTTTCCGGGGGCCTGGAGATACGCAGTATTTT
TRBV7-6	TRBD2	once	TRBJ2-1	CASSLVAGGNEQFF	TGTGCCAGCAGCTTAGTTGCGGGGGGGAATGAGCAGTTCTTC
TRBV6-6	.	.	TRBJ2-7	CASSFEQTSYEQYF	TGTGCCAGCAGTTTTGAACAGACCTCCTACGAGCAGTACTTC
TRBV5-1	.	.	TRBJ2-7	CASSFAGWEQYF	TGCGCCAGCAGCTTCGCAGGGTGGGAGCAGTACTTC
TRBV7-9	.	.	TRBJ1-3	CASSLSGNTGNTIYF	TGTGCCAGCAGCTTAAGTGGAAATACGGGAAACACCATATATTTT
TRBV4-3	.	.	TRBJ2-4	CASSHSILAKNIQYF	TGCGCCAGCAGCCACTCGATACTAGCCAAAAACATTCAGTACTTC
TRBV14	.	.	TRBJ2-3	CASSWGREDTQYF	TGTGCCAGCAGTTGGGGGCGGGAAGATACGCAGTATTTT
TRBV19	.	.	TRBJ1-2	CASSIPGNYGYTF	TGTGCCAGTAGTATACCAGGGAACTATGGCTACACCTTC
TRBV5-1	.	medium-sized	TRBJ1-1	CASSGQGNTEAFF	TGCGCCAGCAGCGGTCAGGGAAACACTGAAGCTTTCTTT
TRBV7-2	.	.	TRBJ2-6	CASSLAIGPSGANVLTF	TGTGCCAGCAGCTTAGCAATCGGGCCCTCTGGGGCCAACGTCCTGACTTTC
TRBV18	TRBD1	few	TRBJ1-5	CASSAGTVNQPQHF	TGTGCCAGCTCGGCCGGGACAGTCAATCAGCCCCAGCATTTT
TRBV7-9	TRBD2	.	TRBJ2-5	CASSMGLLQETQYF	TGTGCCAGCAGCATGGGACTACTCCAAGAGACCCAGTACTTC
TRBV5-4	TRBD2	.	TRBJ2-3	CASSSKREGTDTQYF	TGTGCCAGCAGCTCCAAGCGGGAGGGCACAGATACGCAGTATTTT
TRBV11-3	TRBD2	.	TRBJ2-2	CASSTRLAGGPGELFF	TGTGCCAGCAGCACCCGACTAGCGGGGGGGCCCGGGGAGCTGTTTTTT
TRBV2	.	.	TRBJ2-5	CASSGRSQETQYF	TGTGCCAGCAGTGGTCGGTCCCAAGAGACCCAGTACTTC
TRBV19	.	.	TRBJ2-7	CASAGRGSLLSYEQYF	TGTGCCAGCGCCGGGCGGGGTTCGCTCCTCTCCTACGAGCAGTACTTC
TRBV7-6	TRBD1	.	TRBJ1-4	CASSPTGVEGEKLFF	TGTGCCAGCAGCCCCACAGGGGTAGAGGGGGAAAAACTGTTTTTT
TRBV5-1	TRBD1	.	TRBJ1-2	CASSGPDRGDYGYTF	TGCGCCAGCAGCGGACCCGACAGGGGGGACTATGGCTACACCTTC
TRBV23-1	.	.	TRBJ2-3	CASSQASSTDTQYF	TGCGCCAGCAGTCAGGCCAGTAGTACAGATACGCAGTATTTT
TRBV29-1	.	.	TRBJ1-2	CSVARDGIYGYTF	TGCAGCGTCGCCCGGGACGGTATCTATGGCTACACCTTC
TRBV2	.	.	TRBJ2-2	CASRRENFGNTGELFF	TGTGCCAGCAGGAGGGAGAATTTTGGGAACACCGGGGAGCTGTTTTTT
TRBV19	.	.	TRBJ1-6	CASSFAYNSPLHF	TGTGCCAGTAGTTTCGCCTATAATTCACCCCTCCACTTT
TRBV19	.	.	TRBJ1-1	CASSIKGTEAFF	TGTGCCAGTAGTATTAAGGGCACTGAAGCTTTCTTT
TRBV5-1	TRBD2	.	TRBJ2-3	CASSFRGGPGLADTQYF	TGCGCCAGCAGCTTTCGGGGGGGCCCAGGACTCGCAGATACGCAGTATTTT
TRBV10-2	TRBD1	.	TRBJ1-5	CASSQGFQPQHF	TGCGCCAGTTCACAGGGGTTTCAGCCCCAGCATTTT